This T cell receptor beta chain was obtained from a study of breast tumors, draining lymph nodes, adjacent tissues. CDR3 size: 14 residues. Germline V lookup: CDR1 SEHNR, CDR2 FQNEAQ (reference sequence). Findings of the study overall: Data only fit, rather than demonstrated, lymph node origin of most tumor T cells.

Using its own MiXCR run on the multiplex PCR reads, TCRdb lists one record per CDR3 protein. The table records tens of thousands of distinct CDR3 sequences, about 21% of them present only once. This clonotype occurred many times. Its antigen is currently unknown. Compared with germline, one end of the junction differs, possibly owing to a read error. The lymph nodes were axillary draining lymph nodes from breast cancer patients. The receptor's source is a female donor with breast cancer. Some clones in this sample may be carry-over from other donors' samples. Input material: axillary lymph node tissue. The rearrangement uses TRBV7-9 and TRBJ2-5; no clear D. The CDR3 spells CASSLSIPKRSPDF. CDR3 coding DNA: TGTGCCAGCAGCTTAAGTATCCCAAAACGATCTCCGGACTTC. Filled out from reference TRBV7-9 and TRBJ2-5, the complete variable domain reads DTGVSQNPRHKITKRGQNVTFRCDPISEHNRLYWYRQTLGQGPEFLTYFQNEAQLEKSRLLSDRFSAERPKGSFSTLEIQRTEQGDSAMYLCASSLSIPKRSPDFGPGTRLLVL.